This T cell receptor (beta chain) was sequenced in a study of OX40 agonist ivuxolimab in advanced cancers. This table comes from immunoSEQ multiplex PCR, and its TCRdb copy is limited to in-frame clones, with some not included. The sample consists of 90,000 to 120,000 clones, 90% of them appearing once. As regards this clone: Other DNA variants within this sample encode the same CDR3.

The sequenced sample was CD4+ or CD8+ T cells sorted from blood, obtained in a trial of the OX40 agonist ivuxolimab. This clonotype originated in an adult with an advanced solid tumor such as melanoma, head and neck, liver or kidney cancer.

The CDR3 is CASSLAENTDTQYF. As DNA, the CDR3 is TGCGCCAGCAGTCTAGCGGAGAACACAGATACGCAGTATTTT. The rearrangement uses TRBV5-1 and TRBJ2-3, with 7 bases aligning to TRBD2. V lost 5 bases and J lost 2; bases outside the gene matches: 5. Germline-derived CDR1 and CDR2 are SGHRS and YFSETQ. The CDR3 runs 14 residues. Complete variable domain (other parts from reference TRBV5-1 and TRBJ2-3): KAGVTQTPRYLIKTRGQQVTLSCSPISGHRSVSWYQQTPGQGLQFLFEYFSETQRNKGNFPGRFSGRQFSNSRSEMNVSTLELGDSALYLCASSLAENTDTQYFGPGTRLTVL.